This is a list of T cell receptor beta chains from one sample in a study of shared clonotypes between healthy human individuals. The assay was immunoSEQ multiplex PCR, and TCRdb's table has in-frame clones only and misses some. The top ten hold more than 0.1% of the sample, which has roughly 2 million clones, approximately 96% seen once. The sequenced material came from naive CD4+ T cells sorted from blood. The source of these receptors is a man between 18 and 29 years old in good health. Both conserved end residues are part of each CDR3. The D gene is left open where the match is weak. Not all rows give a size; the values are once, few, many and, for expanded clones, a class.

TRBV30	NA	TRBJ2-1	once	CAWSPDRHNEQFF	TGTGCCTGGAGCCCCGACAGACACAATGAGCAGTTCTTC
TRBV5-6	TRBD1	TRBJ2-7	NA	CASSLRQGYEQYF	TGTGCCAGCAGCCTCCGACAGGGCTACGAGCAGTACTTC
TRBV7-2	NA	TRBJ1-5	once	CASSLAWGGNSNQPQHF	TGTGCCAGCAGCTTAGCCTGGGGAGGGAATAGCAATCAGCCCCAGCATTTT
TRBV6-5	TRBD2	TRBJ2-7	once	CASRVQGGVSYEQYF	TGTGCCAGCAGGGTTCAGGGAGGGGTCTCCTACGAGCAGTACTTC
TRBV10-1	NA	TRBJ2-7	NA	CASSESGATYEQYF	TGCGCCAGCAGTGAGTCGGGGGCTACCTACGAGCAGTACTTC
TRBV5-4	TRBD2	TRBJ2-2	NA	CASSQGLADTTGELFF	TGTGCCAGCAGCCAAGGACTAGCGGACACGACCGGGGAGCTGTTTTTT
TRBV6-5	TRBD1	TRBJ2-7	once	CASSYSLNTGVEQYF	TGTGCCAGCAGTTACTCCCTAAATACAGGGGTCGAGCAGTACTTC
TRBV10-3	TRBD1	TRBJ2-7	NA	CAISESGQPRTYEQYF	TGTGCCATCAGTGAGTCGGGACAGCCTAGAACCTACGAGCAGTACTTC
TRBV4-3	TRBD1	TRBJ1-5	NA	CASSPAGGDNQPQHF	TGCGCCAGCAGCCCGGCAGGGGGGGACAATCAGCCCCAGCATTTT
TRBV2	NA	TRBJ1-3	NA	CASSESTTGNTIYF	TGTGCCAGCAGTGAGAGTACAACCGGAAACACCATATATTTT
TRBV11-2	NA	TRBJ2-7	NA	CASSFMGSSYEQYF	TGTGCCAGCAGCTTCATGGGGAGCTCCTACGAGCAGTACTTC
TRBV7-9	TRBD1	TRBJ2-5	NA	CASSRQGEGPQGTQYF	TGTGCCAGCAGCCGACAGGGTGAGGGCCCGCAAGGGACCCAGTACTTC
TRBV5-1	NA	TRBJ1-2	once	CASRSPGDNYGYTF	TGCGCCAGCAGATCGCCGGGAGACAATTATGGCTACACCTTC
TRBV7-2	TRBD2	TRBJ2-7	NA	CASSSSGNYEQYF	TGTGCCAGCAGCTCTAGCGGGAACTACGAGCAGTACTTC
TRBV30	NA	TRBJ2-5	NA	CAWSDLVRVQETQYF	TGTGCCTGGAGTGACTTAGTCCGGGTCCAAGAGACCCAGTACTTC
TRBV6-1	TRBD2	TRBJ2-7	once	CASRALAGGPYEQYF	TGTGCCAGCAGGGCACTAGCGGGGGGGCCCTACGAGCAGTACTTC
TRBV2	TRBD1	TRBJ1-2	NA	CASSDDRGAYGYTF	TGTGCCAGCAGCGACGACAGGGGCGCCTATGGCTACACCTTC
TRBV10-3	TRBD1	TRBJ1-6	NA	CAISESGDRGRSPLHF	TGTGCCATCAGTGAGTCGGGGGACAGGGGGCGGTCACCCCTCCACTTT
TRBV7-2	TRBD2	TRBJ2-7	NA	CASSFGGSSTYEQYF	TGTGCCAGCAGCTTTGGCGGGAGTTCAACGTACGAGCAGTACTTC
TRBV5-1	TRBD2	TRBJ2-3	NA	CASSLGTSGSTDTQYF	TGCGCCAGCAGCTTGGGGACTAGCGGGAGCACAGATACGCAGTATTTT
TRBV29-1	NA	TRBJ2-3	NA	CSAQTELDTQYF	TGCAGCGCTCAGACAGAGTTGGATACGCAGTATTTT
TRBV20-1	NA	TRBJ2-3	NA	CSASRDTQYF	TGCAGTGCTAGTAGGGATACGCAGTATTTT
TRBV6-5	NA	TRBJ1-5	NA	CASRNLIAGQPQHF	TGTGCCAGCAGGAACTTAATAGCGGGTCAGCCCCAGCATTTT
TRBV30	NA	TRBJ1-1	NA	CAWSVLGGHTEAFF	TGTGCCTGGAGTGTACTAGGGGGGCACACTGAAGCTTTCTTT
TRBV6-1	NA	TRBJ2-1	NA	CASSEVWGVRQFF	TGTGCCAGCAGTGAAGTTTGGGGGGTGAGGCAGTTCTTC
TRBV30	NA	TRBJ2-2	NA	CAWRPNTGELFF	TGTGCCTGGCGCCCGAACACCGGGGAGCTGTTTTTT
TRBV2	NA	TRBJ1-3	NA	CASSERYSGNTIYF	TGTGCCAGCAGTGAGAGGTACTCTGGAAACACCATATATTTT
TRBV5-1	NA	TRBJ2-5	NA	CASSLAVGETQYF	TGCGCCAGCAGCTTGGCCGTCGGGGAGACCCAGTACTTC